This T cell receptor delta chain was obtained from a study of γδ T cells in repeated Plasmodium falciparum infection. Points from the study as a whole: Many TCRgamma sequences overlapped between individuals in stable Vgamma9/Vdelta2+ repertoires.

TCRdb reprocessed the multiplex PCR reads using CATT. Of under 65,000 delta-chain clones in the sample, around 1.7% were seen once. CDR3 length: 21 residues. Germline values: CDR1 TSWWSYY, CDR2 QGS. The V gene lost 0 bases and the J gene lost 1 base, with 27 bases spanning the gap. The sample holds many counts of this clone. The antigen remains unidentified. Gammadelta T cells were flow-sorted from PBMC into Vgamma9/Vdelta2+ and Vdelta2-negative populations for bulk analysis. The sample taken for sequencing was gamma-delta T cells from blood. This receptor was identified in a pool of human donors (malaria-infected and uninfected, not separated). The V gene is TRDV1, the J gene TRDJ1; possible D gene TRDD3, 5 bases. CDR3 coding DNA: TGTGCTCTTGGGGAACTCAAGCGGACGGGTCACCATCAATGGGGCACCGATAAACTCATCTTT. Amino acids: CALGELKRTGHHQWGTDKLIF.